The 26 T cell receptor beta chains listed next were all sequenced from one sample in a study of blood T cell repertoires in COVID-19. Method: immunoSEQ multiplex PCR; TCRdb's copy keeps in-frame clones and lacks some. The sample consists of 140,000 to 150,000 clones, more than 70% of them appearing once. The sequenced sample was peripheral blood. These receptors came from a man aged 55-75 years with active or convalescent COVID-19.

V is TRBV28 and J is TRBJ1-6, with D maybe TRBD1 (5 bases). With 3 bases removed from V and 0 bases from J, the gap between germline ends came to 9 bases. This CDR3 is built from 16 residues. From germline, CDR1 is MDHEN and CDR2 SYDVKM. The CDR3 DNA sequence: TGTGCCAGCAGTTTCCAGGGTAGCTCCTATAATTCACCCCTCCACTTT. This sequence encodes CASSFQGSSYNSPLHF.

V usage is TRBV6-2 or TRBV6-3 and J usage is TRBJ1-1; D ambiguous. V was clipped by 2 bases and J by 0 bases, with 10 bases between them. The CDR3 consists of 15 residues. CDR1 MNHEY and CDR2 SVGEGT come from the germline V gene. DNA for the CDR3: TGTGCCAGCAGTTACGGGTTCCAGGTGAACACTGAAGCTTTCTTT. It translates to CASSYGFQVNTEAFF.

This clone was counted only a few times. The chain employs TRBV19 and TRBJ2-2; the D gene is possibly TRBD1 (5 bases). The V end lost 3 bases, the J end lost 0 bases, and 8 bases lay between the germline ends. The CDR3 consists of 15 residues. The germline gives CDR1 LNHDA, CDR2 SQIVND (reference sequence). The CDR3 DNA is TGTGCCAGTAGTATGGGGCCTTCGAACACCGGGGAGCTGTTTTTT. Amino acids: CASSMGPSNTGELFF.

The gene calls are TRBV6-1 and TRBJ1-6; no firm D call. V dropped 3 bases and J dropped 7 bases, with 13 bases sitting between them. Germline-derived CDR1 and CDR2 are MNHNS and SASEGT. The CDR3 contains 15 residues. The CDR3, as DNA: TGTGCCAGCAGTGAGCGACCTTTGGGCAATTCACCCCTCCACTTT. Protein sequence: CASSERPLGNSPLHF.

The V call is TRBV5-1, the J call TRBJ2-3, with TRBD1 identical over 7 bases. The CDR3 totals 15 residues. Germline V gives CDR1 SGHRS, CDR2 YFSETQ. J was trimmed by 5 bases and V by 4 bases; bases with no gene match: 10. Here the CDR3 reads CASSVRQGDGDTQYF. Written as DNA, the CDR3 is TGCGCCAGCAGCGTTAGACAGGGTGACGGAGATACGCAGTATTTT.

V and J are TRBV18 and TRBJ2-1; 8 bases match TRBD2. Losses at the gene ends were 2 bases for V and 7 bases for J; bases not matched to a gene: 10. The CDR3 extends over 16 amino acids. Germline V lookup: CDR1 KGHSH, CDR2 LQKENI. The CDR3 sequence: CASSPSGLAGENEQFF. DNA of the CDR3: TGTGCCAGCTCACCAAGTGGACTAGCAGGAGAGAATGAGCAGTTCTTC.

This CDR3 is CAISPLAGTSGRAYEQYF. As DNA, the CDR3 is TGTGCCATCAGTCCCCTCGCCGGGACTAGCGGGAGAGCCTACGAGCAGTACTTC. This sequence joins TRBV10-3 and TRBJ2-7, with 14 bases matching TRBD2. Germline V gene lookup returns CDR1 ENHRY and CDR2 SYGVKD. The CDR3 spans 18 residues. Germline trimming cut 5 bases from V and 2 bases from J; bases unmatched to any gene: 11.

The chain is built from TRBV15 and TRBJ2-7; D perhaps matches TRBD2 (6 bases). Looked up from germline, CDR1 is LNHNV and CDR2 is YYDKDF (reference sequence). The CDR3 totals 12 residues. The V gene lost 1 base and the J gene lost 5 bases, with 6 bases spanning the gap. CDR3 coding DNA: TGTGCCACCAGCAGAGCGGGAGACGAGCAGTACTTC. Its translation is CATSRAGDEQYF.

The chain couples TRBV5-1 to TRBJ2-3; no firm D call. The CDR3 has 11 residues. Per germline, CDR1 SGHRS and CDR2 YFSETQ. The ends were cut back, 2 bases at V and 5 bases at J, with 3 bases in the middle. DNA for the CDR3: TGCGCCAGCAGCTTTAAAGATACGCAGTATTTT. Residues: CASSFKDTQYF.

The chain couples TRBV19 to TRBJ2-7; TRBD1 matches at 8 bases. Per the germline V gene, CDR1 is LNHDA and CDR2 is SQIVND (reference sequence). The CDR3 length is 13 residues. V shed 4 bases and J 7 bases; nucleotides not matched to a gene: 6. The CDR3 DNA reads TGTGCCAGTAGTACAGGGGGCATAAGGGAGCAGTACTTC. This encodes CASSTGGIREQYF.

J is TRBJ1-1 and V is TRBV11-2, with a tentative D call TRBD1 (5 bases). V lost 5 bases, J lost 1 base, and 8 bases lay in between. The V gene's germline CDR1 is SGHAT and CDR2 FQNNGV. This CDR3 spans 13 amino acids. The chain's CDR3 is CASSVQGNTEAFF. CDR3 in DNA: TGTGCCAGCAGCGTTCAGGGGAACACTGAAGCTTTCTTT.

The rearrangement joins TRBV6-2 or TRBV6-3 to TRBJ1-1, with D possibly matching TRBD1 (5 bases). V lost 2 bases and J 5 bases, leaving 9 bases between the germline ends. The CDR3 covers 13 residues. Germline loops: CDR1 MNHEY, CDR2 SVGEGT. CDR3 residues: CASSYRGWTEAFF. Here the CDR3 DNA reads TGTGCCAGCAGTTACAGGGGTTGGACTGAAGCTTTCTTT.

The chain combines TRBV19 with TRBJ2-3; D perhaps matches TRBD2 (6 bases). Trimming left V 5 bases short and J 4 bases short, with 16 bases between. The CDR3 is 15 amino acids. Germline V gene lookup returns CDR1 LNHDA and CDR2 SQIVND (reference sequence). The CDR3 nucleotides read TGTGCCAGTAGTCTCGCTGAGGGCGGGGCAGATACGCAGTATTTT. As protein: CASSLAEGGADTQYF.

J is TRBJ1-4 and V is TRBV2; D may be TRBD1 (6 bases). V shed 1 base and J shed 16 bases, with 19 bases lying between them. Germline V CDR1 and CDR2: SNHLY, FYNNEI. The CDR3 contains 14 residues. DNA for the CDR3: TGTGCCAGCAGTGAAGAACAGGGAGGGGTAAATCCGTTTTTT. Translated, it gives CASSEEQGGVNPFF.

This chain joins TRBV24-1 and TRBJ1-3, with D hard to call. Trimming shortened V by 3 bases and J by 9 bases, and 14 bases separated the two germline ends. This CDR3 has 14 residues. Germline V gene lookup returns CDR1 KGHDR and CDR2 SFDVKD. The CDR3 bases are TGTGCCACCAGTGATCCCCAAGCACGCGGCACCATATATTTT. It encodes CATSDPQARGTIYF.

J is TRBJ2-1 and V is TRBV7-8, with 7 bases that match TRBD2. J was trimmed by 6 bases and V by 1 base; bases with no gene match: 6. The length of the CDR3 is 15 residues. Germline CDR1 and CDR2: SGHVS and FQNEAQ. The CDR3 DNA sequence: TGTGCCAGCAGCTTAGTTCGCGGGAGCAGCAATGAGCAGTTCTTC. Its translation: CASSLVRGSSNEQFF.

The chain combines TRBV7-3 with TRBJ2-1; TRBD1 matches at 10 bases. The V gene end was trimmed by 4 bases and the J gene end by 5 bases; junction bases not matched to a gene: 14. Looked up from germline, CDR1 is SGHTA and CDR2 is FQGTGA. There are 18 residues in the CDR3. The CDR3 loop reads CASSYGTGAYIFDNEQFF. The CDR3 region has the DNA TGTGCCAGCAGCTATGGGACAGGGGCCTATATATTTGACAATGAGCAGTTCTTC.

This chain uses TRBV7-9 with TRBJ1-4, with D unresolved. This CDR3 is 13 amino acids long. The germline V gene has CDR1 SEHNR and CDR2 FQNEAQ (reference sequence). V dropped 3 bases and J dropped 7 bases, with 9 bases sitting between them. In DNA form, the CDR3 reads TGTGCCAGCAGCTTTGGGTCGGGTGAAAAACTGTTTTTT. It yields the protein CASSFGSGEKLFF.

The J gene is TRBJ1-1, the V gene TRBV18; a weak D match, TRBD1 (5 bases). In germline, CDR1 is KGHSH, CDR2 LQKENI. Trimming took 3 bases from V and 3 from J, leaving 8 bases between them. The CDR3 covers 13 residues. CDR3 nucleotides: TGTGCCAGCTCACCGTCGGGGGACACTGAAGCTTTCTTT. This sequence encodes CASSPSGDTEAFF. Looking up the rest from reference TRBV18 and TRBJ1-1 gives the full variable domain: NAGVMQNPRHLVRRRGQEARLRCSPMKGHSHVYWYRQLPEEGLKFMVYLQKENIIDESGMPKERFSAEFPKEGPSILRIQQVVRGDSAAYFCASSPSGDTEAFFGQGTRLTVV.

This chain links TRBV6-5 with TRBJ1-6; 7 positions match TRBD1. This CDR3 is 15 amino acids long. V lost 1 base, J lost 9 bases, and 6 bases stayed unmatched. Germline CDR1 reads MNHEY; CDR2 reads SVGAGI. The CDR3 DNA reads TGTGCCAGCAGTTACTTTAACAGGGGTGCTTCACCCCTCCACTTT. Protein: CASSYFNRGASPLHF.

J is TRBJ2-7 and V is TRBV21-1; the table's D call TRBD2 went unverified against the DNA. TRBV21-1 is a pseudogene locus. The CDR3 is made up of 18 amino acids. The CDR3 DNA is TGTGCCAGCAGCAAAGGGGGGGTGGGAGGACTTCCCGCCTACGAGCAGTACTTC. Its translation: CASSKGGVGGLPAYEQYF.

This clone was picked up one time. In DNA form, the CDR3 reads TGTGCCAGCTCACCACCGGACACCCGAGGGACCCAGTACTTC. Its protein product is CASSPPDTRGTQYF. V is TRBV18 and J is TRBJ2-5; D possibly corresponds to TRBD1 (5 bases). This CDR3 has 14 residues. Trimming left V 0 bases short and J 7 bases short, with 12 bases between. Germline CDR1 and CDR2: KGHSH and LQKENI. Full variable domain (missing parts from reference TRBV18 and TRBJ2-5): NAGVMQNPRHLVRRRGQEARLRCSPMKGHSHVYWYRQLPEEGLKFMVYLQKENIIDESGMPKERFSAEFPKEGPSILRIQQVVRGDSAAYFCASSPPDTRGTQYFGPGTRLLVL.

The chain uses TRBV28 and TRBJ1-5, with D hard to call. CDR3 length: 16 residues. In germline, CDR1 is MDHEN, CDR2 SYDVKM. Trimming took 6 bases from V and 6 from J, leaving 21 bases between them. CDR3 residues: CASRTPPGHQGQPQHF. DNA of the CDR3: TGTGCCAGCAGAACCCCCCCGGGTCACCAAGGTCAGCCCCAGCATTTT. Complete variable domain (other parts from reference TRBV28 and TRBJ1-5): DVKVTQSSRYLVKRTGEKVFLECVQDMDHENMFWYRQDPGLGLRLIYFSYDVKMKEKGDIPEGYSVSREKKERFSLILESASTNQTSMYLCASRTPPGHQGQPQHFGDGTRLSIL.

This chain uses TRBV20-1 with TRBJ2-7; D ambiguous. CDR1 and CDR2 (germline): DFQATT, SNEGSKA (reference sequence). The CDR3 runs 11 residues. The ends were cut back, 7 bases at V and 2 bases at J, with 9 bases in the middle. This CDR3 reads CSVGATYEQYF. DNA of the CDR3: TGCAGTGTGGGCGCTACCTACGAGCAGTACTTC.

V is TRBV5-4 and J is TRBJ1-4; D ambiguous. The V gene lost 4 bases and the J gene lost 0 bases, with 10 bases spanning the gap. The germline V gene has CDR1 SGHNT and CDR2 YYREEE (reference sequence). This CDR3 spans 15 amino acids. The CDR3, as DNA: TGTGCCAGCAGCGCCGGAGGTGCAACTAATGAAAAACTGTTTTTT. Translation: CASSAGGATNEKLFF. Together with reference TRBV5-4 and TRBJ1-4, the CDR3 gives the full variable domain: ETGVTQSPTHLIKTRGQQVTLRCSSQSGHNTVSWYQQALGQGPQFIFQYYREEENGRGNFPPRFSGLQFPNYSSELNVNALELDDSALYLCASSAGGATNEKLFFGSGTQLSVL.

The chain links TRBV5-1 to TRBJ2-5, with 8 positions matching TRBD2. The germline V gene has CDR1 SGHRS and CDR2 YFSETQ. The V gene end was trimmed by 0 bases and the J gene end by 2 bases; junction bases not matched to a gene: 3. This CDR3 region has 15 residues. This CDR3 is CASSLGLAIQETQYF. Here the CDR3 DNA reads TGCGCCAGCAGCTTGGGACTAGCGATTCAAGAGACCCAGTACTTC.